The 30 T cell receptor beta chains reported below all come from one sample, sequenced in a study of tissue T cells after allogeneic stem cell transplantation (dated by TCRdb to between 2022 and 2023). The library was built by means of the immunoSEQ multiplex PCR assay. In TCRdb, the immuneACCESS table is reduced to in-frame sequences with V and J assigned. These tables do not hold every clone; where another copy was compared, an unresolved V gene accounts for under half, and the others remain unexplained. The sample records about 20,000 clones, approximately 70% of which are singletons. 0.75% to 1% of the sample is held by the ten biggest clonotypes. Input material: spleen. These receptor sequences come from a female BALB/c mouse in good health. The haplotype of this strain at the MHC is H2-d.

Remarks on this clone: Gene names denote mouse genes. The DNA ends 1 residue before the CDR3 does, and the rest of the CDR3 is filled in from the germline J gene. The chain links TRBV13-3 to TRBJ2-5; D is perhaps TRBD1 (6 bases). Germline-derived CDR1 and CDR2 are NNHDY and SYVADS. V was clipped by 4 bases and J by 6 bases, with 12 bases between them. This CDR3 is 13 amino acids long. The CDR3 DNA, read in part, is TGTGCCAGCAGTTCCCGAGGGGGTGACACCCAGTAC. Translation: CASSSRGGDTQY. The whole CDR3 region reads CASSSRGGDTQYF.

Comments on this clone: The listed genes are named as in mouse. With the read ending 1 residue before the CDR3 end, the germline J gene is used to fill in that end. The chain employs TRBV31 and TRBJ1-3, with D hard to call. The CDR3 totals 12 residues. Germline CDR1 reads GKSSPN; CDR2 reads SITVG. The V end was cut by 2 bases, the J end by 3 bases, with 5 bases between. CDR3 amino acids: CAWSRVGNTLYF. Partial CDR3 DNA: TGTGCCTGGAGTAGGGTTGGAAATACGCTCTAT. Looking up the rest from reference TRBV31 and TRBJ1-3 gives the full variable domain: AQTIHQWPVAEIKAVGSPLSLGCTIKGKSSPNLYWYWQATGGTLQQLFYSITVGQVESVVQLNLSASRPKDDQFILSTEKLLLSHSGFYLCAWSRVGNTLYFGEGSRLIVV.

This clone was counted a single time. Each gene name is a mouse one. The read ends 1 residue before the CDR3 terminus; that terminus is restored from the germline J gene. V is TRBV13-2 and J is TRBJ2-2, with 13 bases matching TRBD2. The ends lost 0 bases at V and 4 bases at J; junction bases unmatched: 3. Germline CDR1 NNHNN, CDR2 SYGAGS (reference sequence). The CDR3 runs 17 residues. The part of the CDR3 DNA that was read is TGTGCCAGCGGTGATGTGGACTGGGGGGGCGCCACCGGGCAGCTCTAC. Protein product: CASGDVDWGGATGQLY. The CDR3, in full, reads CASGDVDWGGATGQLYF.

For this clone: Gene names denote mouse genes. The CDR3 DNA, read in part, is TGTGCCAGCTCAAGATCCCGTCGTTATGCTGAGCAGTTC. Protein product: CASSRSRRYAEQF. The CDR3 in its entirety is CASSRSRRYAEQFF. V usage is TRBV4 and J usage is TRBJ2-1, with D hard to call. The read halts 1 residue ahead of the CDR3 end, with the missing end drawn from the germline J gene. The V end lost 8 bases, the J end lost 4 bases, and 15 bases lay between the germline ends. CDR3 length equals 14 residues. Germline CDR1 is LGHDT and CDR2 is YNNKQL (reference sequence).

Points on this clone: Genes and germline are mouse. The DNA ends 1 residue before the CDR3 does, and the rest of the CDR3 is filled in from the germline J gene. The V and J genes are TRBV13-2 and TRBJ2-3, with 13 bases aligning to TRBD2. Trimming cost V 0 bases and J 9 bases; bases outside gene matches: 4. CDR1 NNHNN and CDR2 SYGAGS come from the germline V gene (reference sequence). The CDR3 consists of 15 residues. CDR3 sequence: CASGDAGTGGVTLYF. The CDR3 DNA, read in part, is TGTGCCAGCGGTGATGCGGGGACTGGGGGGGTGACGCTGTAT.

As regards this clone: Each gene name is a mouse one. The read finishes 1 residue shy of the CDR3 end, and the germline J gene is used to complete it. The rearrangement joins TRBV19 to TRBJ2-5; 10 bases are a match to TRBD2. The CDR3 consists of 15 residues. The germline V gene encodes CDR1 FNHDT and CDR2 SITEND (reference sequence). The V and J ends lost 1 base and 4 bases, in that order; junction bases with no gene match: 3. CDR3 DNA (partial): TGTGCCAGCAGTATACTGGGGGGGCAGGAAGACACCCAGTAC. This gives the protein CASSILGGQEDTQY. The whole CDR3 protein reads CASSILGGQEDTQYF.

Concerning this clone itself: Gene names are mouse gene names. The CDR3 end is not reached by the read, which stops 1 residue before it; the germline J gene fills it in. The chain recombines TRBV12-1 with TRBJ2-5; TRBD2 matches 14 bases. The J segment lost 6 bases and the V segment lost 2 bases, leaving 6 bases of the junction unmatched. CDR3 size: 16 residues. Germline V gene lookup returns CDR1 SGHSN and CDR2 HYEKVE. Incomplete CDR3 DNA: TGTGCCAGCTCTCCCGCTGGGACTGGGGGGGCTGACACCCAGTAC. It encodes CASSPAGTGGADTQY. The complete CDR3 reads CASSPAGTGGADTQYF.

With respect to this clone: Any gene name here is a mouse gene name. Read data end 1 residue before the CDR3 end; the end is taken from the germline J gene. The gene calls are TRBV4 and TRBJ2-3, with 13 bases identical to TRBD2. This CDR3 region has 16 residues. In germline, CDR1 is LGHDT, CDR2 YNNKQL (reference sequence). V lost 5 bases to trimming and J lost 0 bases; unmatched junction nucleotides: 2. The sequenced part of the CDR3 DNA is TGTGCCAGCAGCCGGACTGGGGGGGCTAGTGCAGAAACGCTGTAT. Translation gives CASSRTGGASAETLY. The whole CDR3 is CASSRTGGASAETLYF.

Concerning this clone: Mouse gene names apply. The read is 1 residue too short to cover the CDR3 end, so that end is filled in from the germline J gene. The gene calls are TRBV4 and TRBJ2-4; D not resolved. The germline V and J ends were trimmed by 7 bases and 0 bases, with 8 bases remaining between them. There are 13 residues in the CDR3. Germline V gives CDR1 LGHDT, CDR2 YNNKQL (reference sequence). The chain's CDR3 is CASKGSSQNTLYF. The part of the CDR3 DNA that was read is TGTGCCAGCAAAGGGAGTAGTCAAAACACCTTGTAC.

This clone was observed a handful of times. The gene names given are mouse names. The CDR3 DNA, read in part, is TGTGCCAGCAGTATCATCTATGAACAGTAC. Translating it yields CASSIIYEQY. The full CDR3 sequence reads CASSIIYEQYF. The chain links TRBV19 to TRBJ2-7; D unresolved. The CDR3 end is not reached by the read, which stops 1 residue before it; the germline J gene fills it in. CDR1 is FNHDT and CDR2 is SITEND in the germline V gene (reference sequence). The CDR3 has 11 residues. V lost 2 bases and J lost 3, with 3 bases in between.

In regard to this clone: The listed genes are named as in mouse. The read terminates 1 residue ahead of where the CDR3 ends, so the germline J gene completes it. This chain uses TRBV5 with TRBJ2-4; 9 bases align to TRBD1. Trimming removed 1 base from V and 2 bases from J; junction bases left unmatched: 4. CDR3 length equals 16 residues. CDR1 is LGHNA and CDR2 is YNLKQL in the germline V gene (reference sequence). The CDR3 sequence is CASSQVGTGFQNTLYF. The CDR3 bases that were read are TGTGCCAGCAGCCAAGTCGGGACAGGGTTTCAAAACACCTTGTAC.

As regards this clone: The genes and germline here are from mouse. The read terminates 1 residue before the CDR3 end, so the remaining end is supplied by the germline J gene. The chain carries TRBV13-2 and TRBJ1-6, with a possible D match to TRBD1 (5 bases). TRBJ1-6 is an ORF; its function is uncertain. V was clipped by 5 bases and J by 7 bases, with 16 bases between them. The germline V gene encodes CDR1 NNHNN and CDR2 SYGAGS (reference sequence). The CDR3 loop spans 15 amino acids. CDR3 sequence reads: CASGEPRVGNSPLYF. The sequenced CDR3 bases are TGTGCCAGCGGGGAGCCCAGGGTCGGAAATTCGCCCCTCTAC.

Regarding this clone: Genes and germline come from the mouse. From the germline J gene comes the end of the CDR3, since the read stops 1 residue before it. The chain employs TRBV2 and TRBJ2-1; tentatively, D is TRBD1 (6 bases). Germline values: CDR1 LGHNA, CDR2 YSYQKL. The CDR3 is made up of 14 amino acids. V was shortened by 8 bases and J by 3 bases, with 14 bases between the two germline ends. CDR3 loop: CASHNPDSYAEQFF. Partial CDR3 DNA: TGTGCCAGCCATAACCCGGACAGCTATGCTGAGCAGTTC.

In regard to this clone: Here the gene names and germline are mouse. At the DNA level, this CDR3 is encoded by other sequences in the same sample as well. The sequenced part of the CDR3 DNA is TGTGCCAGCAGCCGGGACAGCTATGCTGAGCAGTTC. This translates into CASSRDSYAEQF. The CDR3, in full, reads CASSRDSYAEQFF. V and J are TRBV13-1 and TRBJ2-1, with TRBD1 identical over 7 bases. The CDR3 extends 1 residue past the end of the read, so its final part is completed from the germline J gene. V lost 5 bases and J lost 3; bases outside the gene matches: 2. Germline V lookup: CDR1 NSHNY, CDR2 SYGAGN. The CDR3 is 13 residues long.

Of note for this clone: Gene names refer to mouse genes. The CDR3 end lies 1 residue beyond the end of the read and is filled in from the germline J gene. The V call is TRBV5, the J call TRBJ2-2; 8 bases line up with TRBD1. V lost 0 bases, J lost 3 bases, and 0 bases stayed unmatched. The CDR3 is made up of 15 amino acids. Germline CDR1 is LGHNA and CDR2 is YNLKQL (reference sequence). The sequenced part of the CDR3 DNA is TGTGCCAGCAGCCAAGAGGACAGGGACACCGGGCAGCTCTAC. Its translation: CASSQEDRDTGQLY. The CDR3 in its entirety is CASSQEDRDTGQLYF.

This clone has a handful of counts. The genes are named according to mouse. The observed sequence ends 1 residue before the CDR3 terminus, with the missing tail filled in from the germline J gene. The V and J genes are TRBV2 and TRBJ2-2, with a tentative D call TRBD1 (6 bases). Trimming stripped 1 base from V and 1 base from J, with 10 bases between. The CDR3 consists of 16 residues. Germline V CDR1 and CDR2: LGHNA, YSYQKL. The CDR3 bases that were read are TGTGCCAGCAGCCAAGCCCGGGACAAAAACACCGGGCAGCTCTAC. Protein product: CASSQARDKNTGQLY. The whole CDR3 sequence is CASSQARDKNTGQLYF.

There are a few counts of this clone. Germline and genes: mouse. The CDR3 end lies 1 residue beyond the end of the read and is filled in from the germline J gene. V gene TRBV19 combines with J gene TRBJ2-1, with D hard to call. V gave up 4 bases and J gave up 3 bases, with 8 bases separating them. This CDR3 comprises 13 residues. Germline V gene data show CDR1 as FNHDT and CDR2 as SITEND (reference sequence). The DNA read from the CDR3 is TGTGCCAGCAGTCCCCCCCTCTATGCTGAGCAGTTC. Translated, it gives CASSPPLYAEQF. The full CDR3 reads CASSPPLYAEQFF.

As concerns this clone: Gene names follow the mouse nomenclature. CDR3 bases read: TGTGCCAGCAGCCAAGAGAGGGGACTGGGGGGTCGTCAAAACACCTTGTAC. Encoded protein: CASSQERGLGGRQNTLY. The entire CDR3 protein reads CASSQERGLGGRQNTLYF. The chain employs TRBV5 and TRBJ2-4; 12 positions agree with TRBD2. The read stops 1 residue short of the end of the CDR3; the missing end is completed from the germline J gene. V was pared by 0 bases and J by 1 base, with 5 bases of the junction left unmatched. This CDR3 has 18 amino acids. Germline V gives CDR1 LGHNA, CDR2 YNLKQL (reference sequence).

About this clone: Each gene name is a mouse one. The CDR3 end lies 1 residue beyond the end of the read and is filled in from the germline J gene. The chain links TRBV2 to TRBJ1-4, with TRBD1 matching over 9 bases. The ends lost 0 bases at V and 3 bases at J; junction bases unmatched: 2. The CDR3 is 16 amino acids. CDR1 is LGHNA and CDR2 is YSYQKL in the germline V gene. Here the CDR3 reads CASSQDGTGTNERLFF. CDR3 DNA, as far as it was read: TGTGCCAGCAGCCAAGATGGGACAGGGACCAACGAAAGATTATTT.

In regard to this clone: Mouse gene names and germline throughout. The read ends 1 residue before the CDR3 terminus; that terminus is restored from the germline J gene. The chain combines TRBV2 with TRBJ2-7; D unclear. The germline V gene has CDR1 LGHNA and CDR2 YSYQKL. Between the trimmed V and J ends, which lost 0 bases and 0 bases, there was a span of 6 bases. The CDR3 sequence is 14 residues long. The CDR3 is CASSQDVSSYEQYF. The sequenced part of the CDR3 DNA is TGTGCCAGCAGCCAAGATGTGAGCTCCTATGAACAGTAC.

In this sample, this clone turned up once. Any gene name here is a mouse gene name. Read sequence stops 1 residue before the CDR3 end, and the germline J gene provides the missing end. The V and J genes are TRBV31 and TRBJ2-1; weak D call: TRBD1 (6 bases). Trimming shortened V by 0 bases and J by 4 bases, and 13 bases separated the two germline ends. The length of the CDR3 is 15 residues. The germline gives CDR1 GKSSPN, CDR2 SITVG. CDR3 DNA (partial): TGTGCCTGGAGTCTACTGGACAGAAAATATGCTGAGCAGTTC. Encoded protein: CAWSLLDRKYAEQF. The full CDR3 is CAWSLLDRKYAEQFF.

A remark on this clone: The listed genes are named as in mouse. The observed sequence ends 1 residue before the CDR3 terminus, with the missing tail filled in from the germline J gene. This chain uses TRBV20 with TRBJ2-5; 8 bases agree with TRBD2. Germline loops: CDR1 GFQATS, CDR2 STVNSAI. The CDR3 is made up of 14 amino acids. V lost 0 bases to trimming and J lost 8 bases; unmatched junction nucleotides: 7. CDR3 DNA (partial): TGTGGTGCTAGGGATGGGGGGGGCCGTCGCACCCAGTAC. It specifies CGARDGGGRRTQY. The CDR3 in its entirety is CGARDGGGRRTQYF.

In this sample, this clone turned up a few times. Gene names and germline match the mouse. The read ends 1 residue early relative to the CDR3; the germline J gene fills the gap. Other DNA sequences in the same sample also yield this CDR3. This sequence joins TRBV13-1 and TRBJ1-5; 7 bases map to TRBD1. Germline CDR1 and CDR2: NSHNY and SYGAGN. The CDR3 extends over 14 amino acids. V gave up 2 bases and J gave up 3 bases; unmatched junction bases: 2. Incomplete CDR3 DNA: TGTGCCAGCAGTGAAGCAGGGGGCAACCAGGCTCCGCTT. Translated: CASSEAGGNQAPL. The complete CDR3 protein is CASSEAGGNQAPLF.

Of note for this clone: Each gene name is a mouse one. CDR3 in amino acids: CASSIDTEVFF. The covered CDR3 bases are TGTGCCAGCAGTATAGACACAGAAGTCTTC. The V and J genes are TRBV19 and TRBJ1-1; no definite D call. From the germline J gene comes the end of the CDR3, since the read stops 1 residue before it. Germline CDR1 and CDR2: FNHDT and SITEND (reference sequence). V was pared by 0 bases and J by 3 bases, with 0 bases between. CDR3 length: 11 residues.

Turning to this clone: Genes and germline come from the mouse. The read terminates 1 residue ahead of where the CDR3 ends, so the germline J gene completes it. The J gene is TRBJ1-3, the V gene TRBV29, with TRBD1 matching 8 bases. Unmatched junction bases numbered 6, after V lost 0 bases and J lost 2 bases. There are 17 residues in the CDR3. In germline, CDR1 is MSHET, CDR2 SYDVDS. CDR3 sequence reads: CASSLSGGRGPGNTLYF. The part of the CDR3 DNA that was read is TGTGCTAGCAGTTTATCGGGGGGCAGGGGGCCTGGAAATACGCTCTAT.

Points on this clone: Genes and germline are mouse. The sequenced fragment ends 1 residue before the CDR3 boundary, so the rest is inferred from the germline J gene. The chain uses TRBV2 and TRBJ2-4; D uncertain. V dropped 0 bases and J dropped 0 bases, with 4 bases sitting between them. Germline V lookup: CDR1 LGHNA, CDR2 YSYQKL. This CDR3 has 14 residues. The CDR3 sequence is CASSQDPSQNTLYF. CDR3 DNA, as far as it was read: TGTGCCAGCAGCCAAGATCCTAGTCAAAACACCTTGTAC. The complete variable domain, with remaining parts taken from reference TRBV2 and TRBJ2-4, reads DPKIIQKPKYLVAVTGSEKILICEQYLGHNAMYWYRQSAKKPLEFMFSYSYQKLMDNQTASSRFQPQSSKKNHLDLQITALKPDDSATYFCASSQDPSQNTLYFGAGTRLSVL.

In its sample, this clone was seen a few times. Genes here carry mouse names. The CDR3 is cut off 1 residue early in the read; its end comes from the germline J gene. The rearrangement uses TRBV13-1 and TRBJ2-5; TRBD2 agrees at 7 bases. The V gene end was trimmed by 3 bases and the J gene end by 4 bases; junction bases not matched to a gene: 8. This CDR3 contains 15 residues. Germline loops: CDR1 NSHNY, CDR2 SYGAGN. CDR3 in amino acids: CASSVDWAEEDTQYF. Incomplete CDR3 DNA: TGTGCCAGCAGTGTCGACTGGGCGGAGGAAGACACCCAGTAC.

Notes on this clone: Mouse gene names and germline throughout. The CDR3 end lies 1 residue beyond the end of the read and is filled in from the germline J gene. This chain links TRBV5 with TRBJ2-5; 8 positions agree with TRBD2. Germline V gene sequence: CDR1 LGHNA, CDR2 YNLKQL (reference sequence). V shed 0 bases, J shed 3 bases, and the junction held 5 bases outside the gene matches. This CDR3 region has 16 residues. CDR3 DNA (partial): TGTGCCAGCAGCCAAGAGGAGTGGGGGGGTCAAGACACCCAGTAC. As protein: CASSQEEWGGQDTQY. In full, the CDR3 is CASSQEEWGGQDTQYF.

Turning to this clone: Germline and genes here are mouse. The CDR3 is CASSLAGSNTEVFF. The covered CDR3 bases are TGTGCTAGCAGTTTAGCGGGCTCAAACACAGAAGTCTTC. The chain is built from TRBV29 and TRBJ1-1; no definite D call. The read finishes 1 residue shy of the CDR3 end, and the germline J gene is used to complete it. CDR3 length equals 14 residues. CDR1 and CDR2 from the germline V gene are MSHET and SYDVDS. V shed 2 bases and J shed 0 bases, with 7 bases lying between them.

This clone was observed a few times. Gene names and germline match the mouse. The CDR3 extends 1 residue past the end of the read, so its final part is completed from the germline J gene. This chain connects TRBV29 to TRBJ1-3, with D hard to call. Germline CDR1 and CDR2: MSHET and SYDVDS. This CDR3 contains 14 residues. V shed 3 bases and J shed 0 bases, with 6 bases lying between them. CDR3 sequence: CASSFSNSGNTLYF. The CDR3 bases that were read are TGTGCTAGCAGTTTCAGCAATTCTGGAAATACGCTCTAT.